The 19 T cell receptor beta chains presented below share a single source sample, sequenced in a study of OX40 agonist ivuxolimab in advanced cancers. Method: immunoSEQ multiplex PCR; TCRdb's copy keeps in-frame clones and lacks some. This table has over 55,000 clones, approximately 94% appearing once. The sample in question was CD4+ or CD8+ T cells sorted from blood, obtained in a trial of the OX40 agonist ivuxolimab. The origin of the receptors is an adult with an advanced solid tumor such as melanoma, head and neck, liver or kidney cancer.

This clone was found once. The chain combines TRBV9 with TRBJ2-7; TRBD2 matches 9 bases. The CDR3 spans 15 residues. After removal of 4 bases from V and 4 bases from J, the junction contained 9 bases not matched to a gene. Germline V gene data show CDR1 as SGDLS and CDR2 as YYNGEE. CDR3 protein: CASSPGSSGAYEQYF. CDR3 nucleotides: TGTGCCAGCAGCCCGGGGTCTAGCGGGGCGTACGAGCAGTACTTC.

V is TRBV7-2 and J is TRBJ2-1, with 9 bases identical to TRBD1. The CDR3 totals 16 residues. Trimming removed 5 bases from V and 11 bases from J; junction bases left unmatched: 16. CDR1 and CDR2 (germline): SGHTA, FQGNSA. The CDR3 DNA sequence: TGTGCCAGCAGCATACACCGGGACAGGGATACAATGAAGCAGTTCTTC. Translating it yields CASSIHRDRDTMKQFF.

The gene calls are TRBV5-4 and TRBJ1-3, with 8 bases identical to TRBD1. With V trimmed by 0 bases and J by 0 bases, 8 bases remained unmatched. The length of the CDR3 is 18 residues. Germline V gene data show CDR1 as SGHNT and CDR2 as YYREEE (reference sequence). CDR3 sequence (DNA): TGTGCCAGCAGCTTGGAAGCGGGACAGGCGAGCTCTGGAAACACCATATATTTT. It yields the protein CASSLEAGQASSGNTIYF.

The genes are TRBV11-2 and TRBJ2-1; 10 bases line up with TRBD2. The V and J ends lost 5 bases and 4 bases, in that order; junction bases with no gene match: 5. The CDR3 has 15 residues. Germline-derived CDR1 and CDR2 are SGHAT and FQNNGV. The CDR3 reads CASSPSTSGYNEQFF. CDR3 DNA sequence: TGTGCCAGCAGCCCCTCGACTAGCGGGTACAATGAGCAGTTCTTC. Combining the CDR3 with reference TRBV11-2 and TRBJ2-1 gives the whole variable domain EAGVAQSPRYKIIEKRQSVAFWCNPISGHATLYWYQQILGQGPKLLIQFQNNGVVDDSQLPKDRFSAERLKGVDSTLKIQPAKLEDSAVYLCASSPSTSGYNEQFFGPGTRLTVL.

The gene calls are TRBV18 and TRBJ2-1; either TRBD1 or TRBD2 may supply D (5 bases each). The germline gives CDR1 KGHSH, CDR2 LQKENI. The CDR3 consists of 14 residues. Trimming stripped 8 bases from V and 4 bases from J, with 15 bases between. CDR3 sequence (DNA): TGTGCCAGCCTAGGGACCCTGGAATACAATGAGCAGTTCTTC. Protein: CASLGTLEYNEQFF.

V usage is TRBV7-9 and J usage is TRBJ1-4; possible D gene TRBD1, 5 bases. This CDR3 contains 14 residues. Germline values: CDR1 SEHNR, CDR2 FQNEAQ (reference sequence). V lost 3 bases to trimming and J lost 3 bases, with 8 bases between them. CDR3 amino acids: CASSFREPNEKLFF. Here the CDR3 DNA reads TGTGCCAGCAGCTTCAGGGAACCTAATGAAAAACTGTTTTTT.

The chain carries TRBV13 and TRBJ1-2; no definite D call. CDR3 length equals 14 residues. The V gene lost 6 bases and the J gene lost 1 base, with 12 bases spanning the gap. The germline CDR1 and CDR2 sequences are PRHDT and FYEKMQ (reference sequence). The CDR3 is CASSPGGDNYGYTF. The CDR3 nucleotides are TGTGCCAGCAGTCCCGGCGGAGATAACTATGGCTACACCTTC.

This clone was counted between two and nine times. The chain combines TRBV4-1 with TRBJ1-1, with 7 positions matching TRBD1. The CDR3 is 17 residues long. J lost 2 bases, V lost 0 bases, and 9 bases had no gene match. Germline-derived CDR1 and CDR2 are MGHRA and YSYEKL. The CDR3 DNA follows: TGCGCCAGCAGCCAAGATTGGGACAGCCCCTCTAACACTGAAGCTTTCTTT. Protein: CASSQDWDSPSNTEAFF.

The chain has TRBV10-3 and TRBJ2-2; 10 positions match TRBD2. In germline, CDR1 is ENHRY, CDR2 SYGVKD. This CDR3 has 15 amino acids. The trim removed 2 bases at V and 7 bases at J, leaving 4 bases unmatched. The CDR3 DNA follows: TGTGCCATCAGTGAGGTTAGCGGGAGGAGCGGGGAGCTGTTTTTT. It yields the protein CAISEVSGRSGELFF.

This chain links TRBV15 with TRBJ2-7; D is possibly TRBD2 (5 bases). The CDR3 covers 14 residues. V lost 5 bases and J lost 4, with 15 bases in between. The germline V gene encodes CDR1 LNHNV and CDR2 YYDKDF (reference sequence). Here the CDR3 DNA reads TGTGCCACCAGCCCCCGCGGAGGAGATTACGAGCAGTACTTC. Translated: CATSPRGGDYEQYF. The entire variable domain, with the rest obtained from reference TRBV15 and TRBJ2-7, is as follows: DAMVIQNPRYQVTQFGKPVTLSCSQTLNHNVMYWYQQKSSQAPKLLFHYYDKDFNNEADTPDNFQSRRPNTSFCFLDIRSPGLGDTAMYLCATSPRGGDYEQYFGPGTRLTVT.

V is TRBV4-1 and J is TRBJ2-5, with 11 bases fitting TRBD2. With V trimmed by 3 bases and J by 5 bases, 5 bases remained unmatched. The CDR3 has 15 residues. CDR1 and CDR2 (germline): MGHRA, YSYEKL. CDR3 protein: CASSQLAGGGETQYF. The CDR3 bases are TGCGCCAGCAGCCAGCTAGCGGGAGGTGGGGAGACCCAGTACTTC.

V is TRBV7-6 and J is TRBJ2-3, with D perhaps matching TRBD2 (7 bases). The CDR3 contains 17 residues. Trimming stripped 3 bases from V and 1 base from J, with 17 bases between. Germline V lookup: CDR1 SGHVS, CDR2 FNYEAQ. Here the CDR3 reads CASSLGVGGAGTDTQYF. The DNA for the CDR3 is TGTGCCAGCAGCTTGGGTGTAGGGGGGGCCGGCACAGATACGCAGTATTTT.

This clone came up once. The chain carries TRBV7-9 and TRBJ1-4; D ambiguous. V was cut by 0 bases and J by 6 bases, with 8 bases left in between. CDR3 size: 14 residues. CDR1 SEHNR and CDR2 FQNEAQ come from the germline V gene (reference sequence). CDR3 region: CASSLAGPYEKLFF. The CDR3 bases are TGTGCCAGCAGCTTAGCTGGGCCTTATGAAAAACTGTTTTTT.

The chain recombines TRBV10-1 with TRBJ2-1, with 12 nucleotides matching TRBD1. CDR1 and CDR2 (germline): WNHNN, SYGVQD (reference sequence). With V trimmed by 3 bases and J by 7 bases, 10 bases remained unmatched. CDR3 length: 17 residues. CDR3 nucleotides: TGCGCCAGCAGTGATGGGGACGGGGACAGGGGGCGGAATGAGCAGTTCTTC. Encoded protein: CASSDGDGDRGRNEQFF.

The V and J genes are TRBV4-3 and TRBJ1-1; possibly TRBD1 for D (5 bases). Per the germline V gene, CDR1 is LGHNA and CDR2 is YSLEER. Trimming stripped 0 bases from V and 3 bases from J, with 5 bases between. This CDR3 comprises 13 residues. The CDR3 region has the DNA TGCGCCAGCAGCCAAGAGGGGCACACTGAAGCTTTCTTT. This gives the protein CASSQEGHTEAFF.

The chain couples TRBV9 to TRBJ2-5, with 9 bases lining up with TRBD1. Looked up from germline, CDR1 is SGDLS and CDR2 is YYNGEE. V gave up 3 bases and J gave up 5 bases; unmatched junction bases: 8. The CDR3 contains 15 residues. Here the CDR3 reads CASSGTGGAGETQYF. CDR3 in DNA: TGTGCCAGCAGCGGCACAGGGGGCGCGGGGGAGACCCAGTACTTC.

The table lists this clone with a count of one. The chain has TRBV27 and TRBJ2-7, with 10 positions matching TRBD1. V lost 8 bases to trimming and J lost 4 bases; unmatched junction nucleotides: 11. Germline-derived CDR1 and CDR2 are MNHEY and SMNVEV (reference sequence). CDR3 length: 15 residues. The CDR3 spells CASGDEGQGSYEQYF. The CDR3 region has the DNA TGTGCCAGCGGGGACGAGGGACAGGGGAGTTACGAGCAGTACTTC.

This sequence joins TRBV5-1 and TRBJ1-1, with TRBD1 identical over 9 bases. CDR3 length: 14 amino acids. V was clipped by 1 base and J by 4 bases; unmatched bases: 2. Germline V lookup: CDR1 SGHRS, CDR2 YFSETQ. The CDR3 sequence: CASSLRTGVTEAFF. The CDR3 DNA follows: TGCGCCAGCAGCTTGCGGACAGGGGTCACTGAAGCTTTCTTT.

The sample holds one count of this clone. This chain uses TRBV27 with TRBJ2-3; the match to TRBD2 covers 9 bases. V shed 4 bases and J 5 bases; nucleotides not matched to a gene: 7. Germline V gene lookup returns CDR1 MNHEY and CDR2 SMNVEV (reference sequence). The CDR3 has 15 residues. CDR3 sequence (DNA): TGTGCCAGCAGTTGGGCGGGAGGGCCGAGAGATACGCAGTATTTT. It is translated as CASSWAGGPRDTQYF.